This record looks at one T cell receptor (beta chain) sequence and its context. The target antigen is unknown. This likely comes from a read error, as the CDR3 has no conserved phenylalanine or tryptophan at its end. Because the CDR3's place on the DNA is in doubt, the DNA is left out and the CDR3 is given as listed by TCRdb. The source of the sample is a study of blood T cells in healthy people across ages. Findings and limits, study-wide: There was a strong correlation between TCR beta diversity and naive T cell percentage.

Germline CDR1 SNHLY, CDR2 FYNNEI. The CDR3 is made up of 12 amino acids, end residues included. Then a second PCR, running roughly 6 to 11 cycles, was carried out with a sample-barcoded 5' primer and a J-beta primer mix. TCRdb called the 5' RACE reads again in MiXCR, with one record for every CDR3 protein. This sample yields 1.5 million or so distinct CDR3 sequences, of which approximately 42% are seen a single time; roughly 7.9% belongs to the top ten. The clonotype originates from a woman under 30 in good health. This rearrangement joins TRBV2 to TRBJ1-2; no check of the table's D call, TRBD1, against the DNA was made. The sequenced sample consisted of blood. CDR3 region: CASSADRDRQYS.